Shown below are 10 T cell receptor beta chains from a single sample sequenced in a study of blood T cell repertoires in COVID-19. The protocol was immunoSEQ multiplex PCR, while the TCRdb copy is restricted to in-frame clones and leaves out a portion. The repertoire has under 200,000 clones, roughly 90% of them found once; the top ten carry approximately 6.6%. The specimen was PBMCs or T cells enriched from blood (not recorded which). Source of these receptors: a woman in her forties or fifties who had recovered from COVID-19.

The chain is built from TRBV27 and TRBJ1-6; no firm D call. The CDR3 runs 16 residues. CDR1 and CDR2 (germline): MNHEY, SMNVEV (reference sequence). V lost 2 bases and J lost 7, with 15 bases in between. CDR3 in amino acids: CASSLEAGVSNSPLHF. The DNA for the CDR3 is TGTGCCAGCAGTTTAGAGGCGGGAGTGTCAAATTCACCCCTCCACTTT.

The chain has TRBV9 and TRBJ2-3; 9 bases line up with TRBD2. The germline gives CDR1 SGDLS, CDR2 YYNGEE. This CDR3 contains 16 residues. Trimming removed 4 bases from V and 4 bases from J; junction bases left unmatched: 10. The CDR3, as DNA: TGTGCCAGCAGCCCCCCTGGCGGGGGGGCTCCAGATACGCAGTATTTT. Protein product: CASSPPGGGAPDTQYF.

This clone came up once. CDR3 region: CASSSTSGEETQYF. In DNA, the CDR3 is TGTGCCAGCAGCTCAACTAGCGGGGAAGAGACCCAGTACTTC. The V gene is TRBV7-9, the J gene TRBJ2-5, with 10 bases matching TRBD2. The V gene end was trimmed by 4 bases and the J gene end by 3 bases; junction bases not matched to a gene: 2. The CDR3 runs to 14 residues. Germline lookup yields CDR1 SEHNR and CDR2 FQNEAQ (reference sequence).

With regard to this clone: A junction end diverges from the germline sequence, so it may reflect a read error. The chain recombines TRBV7-7 with TRBJ2-3; the match to TRBD2 covers 9 bases. The length of the CDR3 is 15 residues. Germline lookup yields CDR1 SSHAT and CDR2 FNYEAQ (reference sequence). DNA for the CDR3: TGTGCTAGCACCCCAGGTGGAATAGCGGGGGAGACGCAGTATTTT. Its translation is CASTPGGIAGETQYF.

The chain is built from TRBV11-2 and TRBJ1-2; D perhaps matches TRBD1 (6 bases). This CDR3 has 13 residues. Germline values: CDR1 SGHAT, CDR2 FQNNGV. V lost 3 bases to trimming and J lost 7 bases, with 12 bases between them. This CDR3 is CASSFARGGGYTF. The DNA of the CDR3 is TGTGCCAGCAGCTTTGCCAGGGGCGGTGGCTACACCTTC.

Only a few counts were recorded for this clone. The gene calls are TRBV6-5 and TRBJ1-1, with D possibly matching TRBD1 (5 bases). The CDR3 is 16 amino acids. Trimming took off 2 bases at V and 1 base at J, with 14 bases between the two ends. Germline CDR1 and CDR2: MNHEY and SVGAGI. CDR3 sequence: CASSYLTLTGNTEAFF. DNA for the CDR3: TGTGCCAGCAGTTACCTAACCCTCACAGGGAACACTGAAGCTTTCTTT.

The J gene is TRBJ2-7, the V gene TRBV19; tentative D call: TRBD2 (5 bases). This CDR3 has 12 amino acids. The V and J ends lost 4 bases and 3 bases respectively, with 7 bases between them. Per the germline V gene, CDR1 is LNHDA and CDR2 is SQIVND (reference sequence). DNA of the CDR3: TGTGCCAGTAGTAGCGGGCGCTACGAGCAGTACTTC. Protein product: CASSSGRYEQYF.

CDR3 bases: TGTGCCAGCAGAATGACAGGACAAGTTTACGAGCAGTACTTC. As protein: CASRMTGQVYEQYF. The chain is built from TRBV5-4 and TRBJ2-7; D might be TRBD1 (6 bases). The CDR3 runs 14 residues. Germline V gives CDR1 SGHNT, CDR2 YYREEE (reference sequence). Trimming removed 5 bases from V and 4 bases from J, with 16 bases in between. Full variable domain (remainder filled in from reference TRBV5-4 and TRBJ2-7): ETGVTQSPTHLIKTRGQQVTLRCSSQSGHNTVSWYQQALGQGPQFIFQYYREEENGRGNFPPRFSGLQFPNYSSELNVNALELDDSALYLCASRMTGQVYEQYFGPGTRLTVT.

This chain links TRBV5-1 with TRBJ2-1; D is undetermined. V gave up 2 bases and J gave up 5 bases, with 17 bases separating them. CDR3 length: 16 residues. Per the germline V gene, CDR1 is SGHRS and CDR2 is YFSETQ. CDR3 region: CASSFLFQTTDNEQFF. CDR3 sequence (DNA): TGCGCCAGCAGCTTCTTATTTCAAACTACGGACAATGAGCAGTTCTTC. Variable domain in full (rest from reference TRBV5-1 and TRBJ2-1): KAGVTQTPRYLIKTRGQQVTLSCSPISGHRSVSWYQQTPGQGLQFLFEYFSETQRNKGNFPGRFSGRQFSNSRSEMNVSTLELGDSALYLCASSFLFQTTDNEQFFGPGTRLTVL.

The chain couples TRBV30 to TRBJ1-6, with D hard to call. Germline V lookup: CDR1 GTSNPN, CDR2 SVGIG (reference sequence). V was trimmed by 2 bases and J by 8 bases, leaving 10 bases between them. This CDR3 is 13 amino acids long. The CDR3 spells CAWSSRKDSPLHF. CDR3 bases: TGTGCCTGGAGTAGCAGGAAGGATTCACCCCTCCACTTT. The full variable domain, in which reference TRBV30 and TRBJ1-6 provide the parts outside the CDR3, is SQTIHQWPATLVQPVGSPLSLECTVEGTSNPNLYWYRQAAGRGLQLLFYSVGIGQISSEVPQNLSASRPQDRQFILSSKKLLLSDSGFYLCAWSSRKDSPLHFGNGTRLTVT.